A selection of T cell receptor beta chains follows, all from one sample in a study of OX40 agonist ivuxolimab in advanced cancers. TCRdb's table, derived via immunoSEQ multiplex PCR, lists solely in-frame clones and lacks some. The repertoire holds about 94,000 clones, roughly 87% seen once, with around 0.3% in the top ten. The sample in question was CD4+ or CD8+ T cells sorted from blood, obtained in a trial of the OX40 agonist ivuxolimab. All receptors derive from an adult with an advanced solid tumor such as melanoma, head and neck, liver or kidney cancer. Both conserved end residues are part of each CDR3. A D gene is named only where the DNA matches it firmly. The size entry is marked missing in some rows and otherwise reads once, few, many or a size class.

>NA|NA|TRBJ1-1|TRBV6-5
TGTGCCAGCAGTTACTCGACAGGTAAAGCTTTCTTT
CASSYSTGKAFF
>NA|NA|TRBJ1-1|TRBV2
TGTGCCAGCAAAGGGGTTGGCACTGAAGCTTTCTTT
CASKGVGTEAFF
>NA|NA|TRBJ2-7|TRBV6-5
TGTGCCAGCAGCCTCGGAGTCAGGGAGGTCTACGAGCAGTACTTC
CASSLGVREVYEQYF
>NA|TRBD1|TRBJ2-7|TRBV5-4
TGTGCCAGCAGCCCACCGGGACAGGGGCTAATGAAGCAGTACTTC
CASSPPGQGLMKQYF
>NA|NA|TRBJ2-1|TRBV6-5
TGTGCCAGCAGTTACTCTCAGGATAGTGTGTTCTTC
CASSYSQDSVFF
>NA|TRBD2|TRBJ2-3|TRBV2
TGTGCCAGCAGGACGGTGGGCGGGGGGCGGCCCTACACAGATACGCAGTATTTT
CASRTVGGGRPYTDTQYF
>NA|TRBD2|TRBJ2-7|TRBV5-1
TGCGCCCGCAGCTTGGGGCGGGGGGGCTACGAGCAGTACTTC
CARSLGRGGYEQYF
>once|NA|TRBJ1-4|TRBV2
TGTGCCAGCGGCGCCAGAACTAATGAAAAACTGTTTTTT
CASGARTNEKLFF
>NA|NA|TRBJ2-4|TRBV10-2
TGCGCCAGCAGTCCAGGAGCCAAAAACATTCAGTACTTC
CASSPGAKNIQYF
>NA|TRBD1|TRBJ1-5|TRBV2
TGTGCCAGCAGTGAAGCAAACCTCGCAGGGGGCAGAAGCAATCAGCCCCAGCATTTT
CASSEANLAGGRSNQPQHF
>NA|NA|TRBJ2-7|TRBV6-1
TGTGCCAGCCTCTACGGGGGCCCCTACGAGCAGTACTTC
CASLYGGPYEQYF
>NA|NA|TRBJ1-2|TRBV5-4
TGTGCCAGCAGATCCTCGGGGGGTTTGAACTATGGCTACACCTTC
CASRSSGGLNYGYTF
>NA|NA|TRBJ2-7|TRBV27
TGTGCCAGCGGATACAGGGGGGGTTACGAGCAGTACTTC
CASGYRGGYEQYF
>NA|TRBD1|TRBJ2-3|TRBV25-1
TGTGCCAGCAGGCTGGACAGGGGCAGCACAGATACGCAGTATTTT
CASRLDRGSTDTQYF
>NA|NA|TRBJ1-4|TRBV6-5
TGTGCCAGCAGACCCGACGCGGTAACTAATGAAAAACTGTTTTTT
CASRPDAVTNEKLFF
>few|NA|TRBJ1-1|TRBV10-1
TGCGCCAGCAGTGAGTCGGGTATAGGGAACACTGAAGCTTTCTTT
CASSESGIGNTEAFF
>NA|NA|TRBJ2-1|TRBV15
TGTGCCACCAGCAGAGACGGACCAACAGATGAGCAGTTCTTC
CATSRDGPTDEQFF
>few|NA|TRBJ1-2|TRBV27
TGTGCCAGCCGGAGACAGGCTACCTTTTCTAACTATGGCTACACCTTC
CASRRQATFSNYGYTF
>once|TRBD1|TRBJ1-2|TRBV19
TGTGCCAGTAGTCCAAGGACAGGTCCCACCAGCTACACCTTC
CASSPRTGPTSYTF
>NA|NA|TRBJ1-2|TRBV27
TGTGCCAGCAGTTCCAGGTCTCTCGATGGCTACACCTTC
CASSSRSLDGYTF
>NA|NA|TRBJ2-2|TRBV4-2
TGTGCCAGCAGCCAGGAAACAGGGCGGGAAGGCACCGGGGAGCTGTTTTTT
CASSQETGREGTGELFF
>NA|NA|TRBJ2-3|TRBV9
TGTGCCAGCAGCGTAGGTCTAAACACAGATACGCAGTATTTT
CASSVGLNTDTQYF
>NA|NA|TRBJ2-7|TRBV14
TGTGCCAGCAGCCAAGTCGGGGGAGCCTACGAGCAGTACTTC
CASSQVGGAYEQYF
>once|TRBD1|TRBJ2-5|TRBV7-8
TGTGCCAGCAGCTTAGACAGGGGCTACGCGGAGACCCAGTACTTC
CASSLDRGYAETQYF
>NA|NA|TRBJ2-7|TRBV4-3
TGCGCCAGCAGCCTCTTGACAGTCCCCACCTCCTACGAGCAGTACTTC
CASSLLTVPTSYEQYF
>NA|NA|TRBJ2-7|TRBV11-2
TGTGCCAGCAGCTTAGCAGGAGTTACCTACGAGCAGTACTTC
CASSLAGVTYEQYF
>NA|TRBD1|TRBJ1-2|TRBV12-5
TGTGCTAGTGGTTTGGTAACCCTCCGGGACAGGGTGGATGGCTACACCTTC
CASGLVTLRDRVDGYTF
>NA|TRBD1|TRBJ1-1|TRBV2
TGTGCCAGCAGGGGACAGCCGAACACTGAAGCTTTCTTT
CASRGQPNTEAFF
>NA|TRBD1|TRBJ2-2|TRBV5-4
TGTGCCAGCAGCTTAGGGGGGACAGGGCATTTCGGGGAGCTGTTTTTT
CASSLGGTGHFGELFF
>NA|NA|TRBJ1-6|TRBV6-5
TGTGCCAGCAGTTCGTCCCGGGACACCTTTTATTCACCCCTCCACTTT
CASSSSRDTFYSPLHF
>NA|TRBD1|TRBJ1-6|TRBV6-6
TGTGCCAGCACCCACGGGACAGTTTATTCACCCCTCCACTTT
CASTHGTVYSPLHF
>NA|TRBD1|TRBJ1-5|TRBV29-1
TGCAGCGTTTCTTCAGGACAGGGCTTCAATCAGCCCCAGCATTTT
CSVSSGQGFNQPQHF
>NA|NA|TRBJ1-5|TRBV7-2
TGTGCCAGCAGCTCCAGCGGGGAGAGCAATCAGCCCCAGCATTTT
CASSSSGESNQPQHF
>NA|NA|TRBJ2-2|TRBV25-1
TGTGCCAGCAGTGAAGACCCCCGGGGTGGGGAGCTGTTTTTT
CASSEDPRGGELFF
>once|TRBD1|TRBJ1-1|TRBV5-1
TGCGCCAGCAGCTTGGATGACAGGGGATGGACTGAAGCTTTCTTT
CASSLDDRGWTEAFF
>once|NA|TRBJ2-7|TRBV4-3
TGCGCCAGCAGCCAAGACTGGGGTAGGGGCTACGAGCAGTACTTC
CASSQDWGRGYEQYF
>NA|NA|TRBJ1-2|TRBV7-2
TGTGCCAGCAGCTCGGCCGGGACAATATTTGGCTACACCTTC
CASSSAGTIFGYTF
>NA|TRBD2|TRBJ2-7|TRBV18
TGTGCCAGCTCACCACCCAACGGGGGGGCTCGGTACGAGCAGTACTTC
CASSPPNGGARYEQYF
>NA|NA|TRBJ2-4|TRBV30
TGTGCCTCCGAGGGGGTTTCCAAAAACATTCAGTACTTC
CASEGVSKNIQYF
>few|NA|TRBJ1-6|TRBV15
TGTGCCACCAGCAGAGCTGACCGGGCCCATAATTCACCCCTCCACTTT
CATSRADRAHNSPLHF
>NA|TRBD1|TRBJ2-3|TRBV27
TGTGCCAGCAGTTTCCCTACAGGGGGGGATACGCAGTATTTT
CASSFPTGGDTQYF
>NA|TRBD2|TRBJ2-7|TRBV7-2
TGTGCCAGCAGCTTCAGACTAGCGGGGGGTATCTCCTACGAGCAGTACTTC
CASSFRLAGGISYEQYF
>NA|NA|TRBJ2-1|TRBV14
TGTGCCAGCAGCCAAGGGCACGAGTCTCCCCTCTACAATGAGCAGTTCTTC
CASSQGHESPLYNEQFF
>NA|TRBD1|TRBJ2-2|TRBV2
TGTGCCAGCAGTGTTCGACAGGGGAACACCGGGGAGCTGTTTTTT
CASSVRQGNTGELFF
>NA|NA|TRBJ1-4|TRBV10-3
TGTGCCATCAGTTCCACCGGGGTCCCCTCCGAAACTAATGAAAAACTGTTTTTT
CAISSTGVPSETNEKLFF
>once|NA|TRBJ2-3|TRBV30
TGTGCCTGGAGTCCTGTACAGGGTCCGGCGCAGTATTTT
CAWSPVQGPAQYF
>NA|TRBD2|TRBJ2-3|TRBV19
TGTGCCAGTAGTCCGGGGGGGAGCACAGATACGCAGTATTTT
CASSPGGSTDTQYF
>NA|NA|TRBJ2-7|TRBV7-3
TGTGCCAGCAGCTTAAACTACGAGCAGTACTTC
CASSLNYEQYF
>NA|TRBD2|TRBJ2-5|TRBV29-1
TGCAGCGTTGCGGGAGGGCGAGGGCAAGAGACCCAGTACTTC
CSVAGGRGQETQYF